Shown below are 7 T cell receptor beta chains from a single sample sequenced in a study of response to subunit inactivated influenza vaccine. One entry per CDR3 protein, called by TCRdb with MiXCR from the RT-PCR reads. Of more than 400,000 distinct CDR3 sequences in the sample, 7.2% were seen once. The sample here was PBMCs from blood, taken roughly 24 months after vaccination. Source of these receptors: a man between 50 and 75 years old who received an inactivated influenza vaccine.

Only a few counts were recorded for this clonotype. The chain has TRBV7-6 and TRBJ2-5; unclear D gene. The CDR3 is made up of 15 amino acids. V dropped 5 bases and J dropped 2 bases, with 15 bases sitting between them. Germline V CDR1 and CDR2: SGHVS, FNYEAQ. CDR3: CASSRFLMGQETQYF. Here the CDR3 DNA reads TGTGCCAGCAGCCGATTCCTAATGGGGCAAGAGACCCAGTACTTC. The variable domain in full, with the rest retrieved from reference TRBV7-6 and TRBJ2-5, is GAGVSQSPRYKVTKRGQDVALRCDPISGHVSLYWYRQALGQGPEFLTYFNYEAQQDKSGLPNDRFSAERPEGSISTLTIQRTEQRDSAMYRCASSRFLMGQETQYFGPGTRLLVL.

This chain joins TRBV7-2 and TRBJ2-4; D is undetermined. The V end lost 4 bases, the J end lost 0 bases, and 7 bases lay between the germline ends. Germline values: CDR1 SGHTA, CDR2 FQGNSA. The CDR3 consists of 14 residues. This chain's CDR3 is CASSSRKAKNIQYF. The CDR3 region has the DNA TGTGCCAGCAGCTCCAGAAAAGCCAAAAACATTCAGTACTTC.

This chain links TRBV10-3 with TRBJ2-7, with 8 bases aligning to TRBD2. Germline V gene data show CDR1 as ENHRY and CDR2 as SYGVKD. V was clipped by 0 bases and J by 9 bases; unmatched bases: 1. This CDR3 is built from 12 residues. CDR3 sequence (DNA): TGTGCCATCAGTGAGTCAGCGGGGGCGCAGTACTTC. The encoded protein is CAISESAGAQYF.

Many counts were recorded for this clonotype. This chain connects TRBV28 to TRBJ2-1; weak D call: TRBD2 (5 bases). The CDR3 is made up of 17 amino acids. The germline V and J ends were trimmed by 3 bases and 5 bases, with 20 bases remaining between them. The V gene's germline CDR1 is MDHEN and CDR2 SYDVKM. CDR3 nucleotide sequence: TGTGCCAGCAGTTTTCTGGACTTCCGTCTTCTTGACAATGAGCAGTTCTTC. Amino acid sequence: CASSFLDFRLLDNEQFF.

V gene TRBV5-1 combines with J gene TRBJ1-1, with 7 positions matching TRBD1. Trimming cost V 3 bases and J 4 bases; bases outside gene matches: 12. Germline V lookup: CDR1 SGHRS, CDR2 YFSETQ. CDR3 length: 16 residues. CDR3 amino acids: CASSWGDYQGGTEAFF. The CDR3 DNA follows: TGCGCCAGCAGCTGGGGGGATTACCAGGGGGGCACTGAAGCTTTCTTT.

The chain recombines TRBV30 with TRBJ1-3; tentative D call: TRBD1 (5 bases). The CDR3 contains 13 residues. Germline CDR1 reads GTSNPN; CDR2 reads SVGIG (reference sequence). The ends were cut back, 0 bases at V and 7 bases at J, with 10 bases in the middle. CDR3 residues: CAWSVGVFNTIYF. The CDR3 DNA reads TGTGCCTGGAGTGTAGGGGTTTTCAACACCATATATTTT. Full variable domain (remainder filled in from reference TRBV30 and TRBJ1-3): SQTIHQWPATLVQPVGSPLSLECTVEGTSNPNLYWYRQAAGRGLQLLFYSVGIGQISSEVPQNLSASRPQDRQFILSSKKLLLSDSGFYLCAWSVGVFNTIYFGEGSWLTVV.

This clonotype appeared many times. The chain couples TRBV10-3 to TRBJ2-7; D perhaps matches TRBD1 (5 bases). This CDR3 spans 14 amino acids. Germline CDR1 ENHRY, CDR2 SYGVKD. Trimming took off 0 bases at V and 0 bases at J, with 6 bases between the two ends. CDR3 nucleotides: TGTGCCATCAGTGAGTCGCAGGGCTCCTACGAGCAGTACTTC. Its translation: CAISESQGSYEQYF.